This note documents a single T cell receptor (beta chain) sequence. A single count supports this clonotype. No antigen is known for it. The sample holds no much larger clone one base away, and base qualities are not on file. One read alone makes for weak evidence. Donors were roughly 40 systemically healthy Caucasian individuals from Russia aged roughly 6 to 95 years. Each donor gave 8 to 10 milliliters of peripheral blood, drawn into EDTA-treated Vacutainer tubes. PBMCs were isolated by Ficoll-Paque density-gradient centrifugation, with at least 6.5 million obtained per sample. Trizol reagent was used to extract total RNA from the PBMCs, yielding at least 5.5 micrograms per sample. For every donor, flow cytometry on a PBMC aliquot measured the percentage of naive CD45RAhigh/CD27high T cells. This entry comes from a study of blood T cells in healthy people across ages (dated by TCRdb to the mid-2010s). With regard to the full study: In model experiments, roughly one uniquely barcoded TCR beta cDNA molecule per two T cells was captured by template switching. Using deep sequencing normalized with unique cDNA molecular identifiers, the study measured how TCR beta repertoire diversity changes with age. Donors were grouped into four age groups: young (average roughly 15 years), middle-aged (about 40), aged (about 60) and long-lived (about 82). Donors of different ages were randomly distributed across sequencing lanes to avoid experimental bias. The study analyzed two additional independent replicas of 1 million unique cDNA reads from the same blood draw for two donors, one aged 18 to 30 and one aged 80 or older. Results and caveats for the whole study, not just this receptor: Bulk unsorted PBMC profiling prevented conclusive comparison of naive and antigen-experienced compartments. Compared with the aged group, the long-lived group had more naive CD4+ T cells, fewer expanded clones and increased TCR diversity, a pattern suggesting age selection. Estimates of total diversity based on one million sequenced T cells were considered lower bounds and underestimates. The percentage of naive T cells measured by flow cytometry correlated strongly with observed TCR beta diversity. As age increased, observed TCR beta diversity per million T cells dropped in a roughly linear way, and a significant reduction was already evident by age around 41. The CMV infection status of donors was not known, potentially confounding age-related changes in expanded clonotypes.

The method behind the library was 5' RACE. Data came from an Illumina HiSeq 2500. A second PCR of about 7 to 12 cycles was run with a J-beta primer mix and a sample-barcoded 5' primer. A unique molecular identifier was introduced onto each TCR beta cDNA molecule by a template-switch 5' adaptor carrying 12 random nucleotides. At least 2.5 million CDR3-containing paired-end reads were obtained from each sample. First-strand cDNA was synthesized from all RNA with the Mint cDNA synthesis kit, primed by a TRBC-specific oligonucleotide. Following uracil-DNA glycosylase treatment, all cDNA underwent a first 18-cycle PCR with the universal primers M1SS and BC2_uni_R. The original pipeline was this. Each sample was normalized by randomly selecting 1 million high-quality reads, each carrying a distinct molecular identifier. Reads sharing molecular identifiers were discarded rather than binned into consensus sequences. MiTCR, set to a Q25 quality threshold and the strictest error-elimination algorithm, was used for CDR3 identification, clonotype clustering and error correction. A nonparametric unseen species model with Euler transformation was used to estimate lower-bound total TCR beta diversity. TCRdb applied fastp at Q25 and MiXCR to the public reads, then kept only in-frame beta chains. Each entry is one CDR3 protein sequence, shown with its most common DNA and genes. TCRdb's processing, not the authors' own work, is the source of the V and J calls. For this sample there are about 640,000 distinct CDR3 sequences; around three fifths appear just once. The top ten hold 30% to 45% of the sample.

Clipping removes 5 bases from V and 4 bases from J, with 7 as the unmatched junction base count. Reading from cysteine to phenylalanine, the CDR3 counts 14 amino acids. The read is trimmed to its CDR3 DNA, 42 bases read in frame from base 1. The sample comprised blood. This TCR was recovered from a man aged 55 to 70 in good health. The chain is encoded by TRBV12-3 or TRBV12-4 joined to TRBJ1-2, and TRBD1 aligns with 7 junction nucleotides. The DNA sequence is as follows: TGTGCCAGCAGTCTTGACAGGGAGACCTATGGCTACACCTTC. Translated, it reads CASSLDRETYGYTF.